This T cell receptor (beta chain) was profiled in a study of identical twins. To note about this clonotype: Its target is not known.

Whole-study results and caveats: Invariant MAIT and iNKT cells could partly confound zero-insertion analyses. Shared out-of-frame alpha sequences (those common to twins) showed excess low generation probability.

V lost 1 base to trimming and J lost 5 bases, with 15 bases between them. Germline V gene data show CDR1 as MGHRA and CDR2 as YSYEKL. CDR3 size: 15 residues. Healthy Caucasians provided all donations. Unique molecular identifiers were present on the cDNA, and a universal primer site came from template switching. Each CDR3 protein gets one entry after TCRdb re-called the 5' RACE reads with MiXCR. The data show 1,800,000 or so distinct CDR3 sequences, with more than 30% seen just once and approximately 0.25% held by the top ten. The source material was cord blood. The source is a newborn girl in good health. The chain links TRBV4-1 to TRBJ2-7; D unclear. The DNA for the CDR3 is TGCGCCAGCAGCCAAGGTACCTTCGGCGCCAACGAGCAGTACTTC. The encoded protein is CASSQGTFGANEQYF.